One and the same sample provided the 2 T cell receptor beta chains below, sequenced in a study of follicular helper T cells after annual influenza vaccination. Measured with immunoSEQ multiplex PCR; TCRdb has only the in-frame clones, and not every one. The sample comprises approximately 9,900 clones, roughly 90% of which are singletons, and 0.45% to 0.5% rests with the top ten. Time point given: 2015-2016 season, pre-vaccination. The input for sequencing was CXCR5+ CD38- circulating T follicular helper cells from blood, taken on the day of influenza vaccination. The subset denotes: circulating Tfh, non-naive CD4+CXCR5+PD-1+ (ICOS+CD38+ or ICOS-CD38-). The origin of the receptors is an adult who received the influenza vaccine.

The rearrangement uses TRBV18 and TRBJ1-2; TRBD1 aligns across 7 bases. The CDR3 has 16 residues. The V segment lost 4 bases and the J segment 4 bases; nucleotides outside the gene matches: 12. Germline loops: CDR1 KGHSH, CDR2 LQKENI. CDR3 sequence (DNA): TGTGCCAGCTCACAGGACAGGCAGGAAGGCTTCTATGGCTACACCTTC. Protein: CASSQDRQEGFYGYTF.

This chain joins TRBV4-1 and TRBJ1-2; a weak D match, TRBD1 (5 bases). This CDR3 has 13 amino acids. Trimming pared 3 bases from V and 4 bases from J, leaving 9 bases between. The germline CDR1 and CDR2 sequences are MGHRA and YSYEKL. The CDR3 sequence: CASSQGGSYGYTF. The CDR3 DNA is TGCGCCAGCAGCCAGGGGGGGTCCTATGGCTACACCTTC.